These 26 T cell receptor beta chains were sequenced from one sample in a study of blood T cell repertoires in COVID-19. Data came from immunoSEQ multiplex PCR; TCRdb stores just in-frame clones and leaves some out. The sample records approximately 160,000 clones, less than 90% being singletons. Sequences were obtained from PBMCs or T cells enriched from blood (not recorded which). These TCRs come from a woman aged 50 to 65 who had recovered from COVID-19.

J is TRBJ1-1 and V is TRBV6-4, with D uncertain. From germline, CDR1 is MRHNA and CDR2 SNTAGT. The ends were cut back, 6 bases at V and 5 bases at J, with 16 bases in the middle. The CDR3 is 14 amino acids. The CDR3 bases are TGTGCCAGCAGATCGAGGCCCGGGGAGACTGAAGCTTTCTTT. Translation gives CASRSRPGETEAFF.

The rearrangement joins TRBV12-3 or TRBV12-4 to TRBJ2-5, with D perhaps matching TRBD2 (5 bases). The CDR3 contains 13 residues. Trimming removed 1 base from V and 4 bases from J, with 7 bases in between. CDR3 nucleotide sequence: TGTGCCAGCAGTTTAGACAGCGGAGAGACCCAGTACTTC. This translates into CASSLDSGETQYF.

V and J are TRBV23-1 and TRBJ1-5; D might be TRBD1 (6 bases). TRBV23-1 is labeled an ORF, and its function is uncertain. Deletions cut 8 bases from V and 5 bases from J, with 16 bases between. The CDR3 runs 14 residues. The CDR3 loop reads CASGTGYEDQPQHF. CDR3 in DNA: TGCGCCAGCGGAACAGGGTATGAAGATCAGCCCCAGCATTTT.

This chain links TRBV3-1 (or the pseudogene TRBV3-2) with TRBJ1-4, with D possibly matching TRBD1 (5 bases). Germline CDR1 is LGHDT and CDR2 is YNNKEL (reference sequence). Trimming shortened V by 4 bases and J by 8 bases, and 17 bases separated the two germline ends. This CDR3 comprises 15 residues. CDR3 sequence (DNA): TGTGCCAGCAGCCCCCTTGGGGCCGGAATCGAAAAACTGTTTTTT. It specifies CASSPLGAGIEKLFF.

This clone has a handful of counts. This chain links TRBV11-2 with TRBJ1-6; the match to TRBD1 covers 9 bases. After removal of 0 bases from V and 7 bases from J, the junction contained 4 bases not matched to a gene. This CDR3 is built from 16 residues. Germline CDR1 and CDR2: SGHAT and FQNNGV. CDR3 residues: CASSLEQGARNSPLHF. The CDR3 nucleotides are TGTGCCAGCAGCTTAGAACAGGGGGCGAGAAATTCACCCCTCCACTTT.

The genes are TRBV6-5 and TRBJ1-4; D gene uncertain. The CDR3 extends over 13 amino acids. Germline V gives CDR1 MNHEY, CDR2 SVGAGI. Between the trimmed V and J ends, which lost 6 bases and 13 bases, there was a span of 18 bases. This CDR3 is CASSRLAVEGLFF. DNA of the CDR3: TGTGCCAGCAGCCGACTGGCCGTGGAGGGACTGTTTTTT.

V gene TRBV28 combines with J gene TRBJ1-4, with 8 bases fitting TRBD1. The CDR3 length is 16 residues. Germline values: CDR1 MDHEN, CDR2 SYDVKM. The ends lost 6 bases at V and 5 bases at J; junction bases unmatched: 11. CDR3 sequence reads: CASSRAGTGANEKLFF. The CDR3 DNA reads TGTGCCAGCAGCCGAGCGGGGACAGGTGCCAATGAAAAACTGTTTTTT.

The chain couples TRBV2 to TRBJ2-6, with 7 bases identical to TRBD1. Germline assignment: CDR1 SNHLY and CDR2 FYNNEI. The J segment lost 4 bases and the V segment lost 11 bases, leaving 11 bases of the junction unmatched. The CDR3 has 15 residues. The CDR3 sequence is CARQGQMAGANVLTF. In DNA form, the CDR3 reads TGTGCCCGCCAGGGACAGATGGCAGGGGCCAACGTCCTGACTTTC.

The V call is TRBV29-1, the J call TRBJ1-2; D is undetermined. V shed 2 bases and J shed 5 bases, with 6 bases lying between them. Germline-derived CDR1 and CDR2 are SQVTM and ANQGSEA. The CDR3 runs to 11 residues. CDR3 protein: CSVEQYYGYTF. In nucleotides, the CDR3 is TGCAGCGTTGAACAGTATTATGGCTACACCTTC.

The chain couples TRBV6-5 to TRBJ1-1; maybe TRBD1 (6 bases). In germline, CDR1 is MNHEY, CDR2 SVGAGI. This CDR3 has 14 residues. The V end lost 6 bases, the J end lost 7 bases, and 18 bases lay between the germline ends. CDR3 sequence: CASSAEGRGLEAFF. CDR3 nucleotides: TGTGCCAGCAGCGCCGAGGGCAGGGGCCTTGAAGCTTTCTTT.

CDR3 protein: CASSLTVPHLRQYF. The CDR3 nucleotides are TGTGCCAGCAGCTTAACCGTCCCGCATCTGCGGCAGTATTTT. This chain joins TRBV13 and TRBJ2-3; no reliable D call. The V and J ends lost 2 bases and 11 bases respectively, with 17 bases between them. This CDR3 has 14 amino acids. Germline CDR1 and CDR2: PRHDT and FYEKMQ (reference sequence).

The chain recombines TRBV2 with TRBJ1-2, with 10 nucleotides matching TRBD1. The CDR3 extends over 16 amino acids. J was trimmed by 3 bases and V by 6 bases; bases with no gene match: 10. Germline assignment: CDR1 SNHLY and CDR2 FYNNEI. CDR3 sequence (DNA): TGTGCCAGCAGGGGGACAGGGGAGGATTATGACTATGGCTACACCTTC. Protein: CASRGTGEDYDYGYTF.

The table lists this clone with a count of one. The CDR3 loop is CASSLGTAKEAFF. CDR3 nucleotide sequence: TGTGCCAGCAGCTTGGGGACAGCTAAAGAAGCTTTCTTT. The chain carries TRBV5-6 and TRBJ1-1, with a tentative D call TRBD1 (6 bases). This CDR3 is 13 amino acids long. The germline CDR1 and CDR2 sequences are SGHDT and YYEEEE. V dropped 0 bases and J dropped 8 bases, with 11 bases sitting between them.

This clone was counted between two and nine times. The chain links TRBV20-1 to TRBJ2-1, with D hard to call. CDR1 and CDR2 from the germline V gene are DFQATT and SNEGSKA (reference sequence). The CDR3 has 11 residues. Trimming pared 6 bases from V and 7 bases from J, leaving 10 bases between. CDR3 protein: CSARLENEQFF. CDR3 sequence (DNA): TGCAGTGCCCGACTGGAAAATGAGCAGTTCTTC.

The genes are TRBV7-3 and TRBJ2-5, with D perhaps TRBD2 (5 bases). The CDR3 loop spans 13 amino acids. CDR1 SGHTA and CDR2 FQGTGA come from the germline V gene. Trimming took 7 bases from V and 5 from J, leaving 14 bases between them. CDR3 DNA sequence: TGTGCCAGCAAGGAAGGCGGCGGGGAGACCCAGTACTTC. Encoded protein: CASKEGGGETQYF. The full variable domain, with the rest looked up from reference TRBV7-3 and TRBJ2-5, is GAGVSQTPSNKVTEKGKYVELRCDPISGHTALYWYRQSLGQGPEFLIYFQGTGAADDSGLPNDRFFAVRPEGSVSTLKIQRTERGDSAVYLCASKEGGGETQYFGPGTRLLVL.

V and J are TRBV12-5 and TRBJ1-3; D is unresolved. Germline CDR1 reads LGHNT; CDR2 reads FRNRAP. The V and J ends lost 1 base and 0 bases respectively, with 7 bases between them. The CDR3 covers 15 residues. As DNA, the CDR3 is TGTGCTAGTGGTTTGGGGGCCCACTCTGGAAACACCATATATTTT. Its translation is CASGLGAHSGNTIYF.

This rearrangement joins TRBV7-9 to TRBJ1-2; 8 bases line up with TRBD1. The germline V gene has CDR1 SEHNR and CDR2 FQNEAQ (reference sequence). The ends lost 11 bases at V and 6 bases at J; junction bases unmatched: 8. The CDR3 spans 12 residues. This CDR3 reads CASTDRENGYTF. CDR3 DNA: TGTGCCTCGACGGACAGGGAAAATGGCTACACCTTC.

This chain links TRBV2 with TRBJ2-2; 7 bases line up with TRBD1. The CDR3 is made up of 17 amino acids. Germline loops: CDR1 SNHLY, CDR2 FYNNEI. V gave up 5 bases and J gave up 8 bases; unmatched junction bases: 17. The CDR3 region has the DNA TGTGCCAGCAGTAGGGGTTCGGGGACAGAGATTGATGGGGAGCTGTTTTTT. The encoded protein is CASSRGSGTEIDGELFF. Full variable domain (remainder filled in from reference TRBV2 and TRBJ2-2): EPEVTQTPSHQVTQMGQEVILRCVPISNHLYFYWYRQILGQKVEFLVSFYNNEISEKSEIFDDQFSVERPDGSNFTLKIRSTKLEDSAMYFCASSRGSGTEIDGELFFGEGSRLTVL.

J is TRBJ1-6 and V is TRBV7-6, with D maybe TRBD1 (5 bases). The V gene lost 3 bases and the J gene lost 7 bases, with 22 bases spanning the gap. CDR1 is SGHVS and CDR2 is FNYEAQ in the germline V gene. This CDR3 is built from 18 residues. CDR3 bases: TGTGCCAGCAGCTTTGGGGGGGGAACGCGGGGTACGAATTCACCCCTCCACTTT. It is translated as CASSFGGGTRGTNSPLHF.

The chain uses TRBV12-2 and TRBJ2-2; no check of the table's D call, TRBD1, against the DNA was made. TRBV12-2 represents a pseudogene. This CDR3 contains 19 residues. This CDR3 reads CASRFFAASRTGGLRELFF. The CDR3 nucleotides are TGTGCAAGTCGCTTCTTCGCCGCATCCCGGACAGGGGGACTGCGGGAGCTGTTTTTT.

The V gene is TRBV19, the J gene TRBJ1-2, with a tentative D call TRBD1 (5 bases). This CDR3 is built from 11 residues. Germline V gives CDR1 LNHDA, CDR2 SQIVND (reference sequence). The V end was cut by 11 bases, the J end by 6 bases, with 13 bases between. This CDR3 is CAAGLRDGYTF. CDR3 DNA sequence: TGTGCCGCGGGACTGCGGGATGGCTACACCTTC.

The V and J genes are TRBV6-1 and TRBJ2-3, with TRBD1 identical over 8 bases. Per the germline V gene, CDR1 is MNHNS and CDR2 is SASEGT. The CDR3 runs 15 residues. J was trimmed by 5 bases and V by 4 bases; bases with no gene match: 8. In nucleotides, the CDR3 is TGTGCCAGCAGTGCTACGACAGGGGAGAGAGATACGCAGTATTTT. As protein: CASSATTGERDTQYF.

The chain couples TRBV28 to TRBJ1-2; no clear D gene. V lost 7 bases and J 5 bases, leaving 14 bases between the germline ends. Germline V CDR1 and CDR2: MDHEN, SYDVKM. There are 13 residues in the CDR3. CDR3 sequence reads: CASTTMSDYGYTF. The CDR3 DNA reads as TGTGCCAGCACCACAATGTCAGATTATGGCTACACCTTC.

This clone was counted a single time. The chain uses TRBV7-3 and TRBJ1-5; D not certain. The CDR3 length is 13 residues. The germline CDR1 and CDR2 sequences are SGHTA and FQGTGA. V gave up 2 bases and J gave up 5 bases, with 7 bases separating them. CDR3 bases: TGTGCCAGCAGCTTATCTTTTTATCAGCCCCAGCATTTT. Translated: CASSLSFYQPQHF.

This chain connects TRBV29-1 to TRBJ1-2; D might be TRBD1 (6 bases). This CDR3 is built from 13 residues. Germline CDR1 SQVTM, CDR2 ANQGSEA. The V gene lost 7 bases and the J gene lost 3 bases, with 15 bases spanning the gap. In nucleotides, the CDR3 is TGCAGCGCTAGCATAAAGGGGGACTATGGCTACACCTTC. Translation: CSASIKGDYGYTF.

The chain is built from TRBV27 and TRBJ1-6; D is uncertain. Trimming removed 5 bases at V and 11 bases at J, with 19 bases between. The CDR3 is 15 residues long. The germline V gene encodes CDR1 MNHEY and CDR2 SMNVEV (reference sequence). CDR3 nucleotide sequence: TGTGCCAGCAGTCCTTCTTCTTCTGGCGGGACACCCCTCCACTTT. Encoded protein: CASSPSSSGGTPLHF.